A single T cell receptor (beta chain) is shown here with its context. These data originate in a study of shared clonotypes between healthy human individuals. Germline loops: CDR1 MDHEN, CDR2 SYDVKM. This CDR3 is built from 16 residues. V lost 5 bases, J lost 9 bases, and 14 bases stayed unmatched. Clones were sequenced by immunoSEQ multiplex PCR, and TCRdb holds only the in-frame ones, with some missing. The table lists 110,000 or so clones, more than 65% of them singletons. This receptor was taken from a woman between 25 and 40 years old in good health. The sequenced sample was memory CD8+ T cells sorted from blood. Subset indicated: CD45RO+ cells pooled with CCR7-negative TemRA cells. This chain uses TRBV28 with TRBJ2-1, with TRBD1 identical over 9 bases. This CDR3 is CASSNLPGQGGVEQFF. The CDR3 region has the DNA TGTGCCAGCAGTAATTTACCGGGACAGGGAGGGGTTGAGCAGTTCTTC.